This passage covers 16 T cell receptor beta chains from one sample sequenced in a study of shared clonotypes between healthy human individuals. CD45RO-negative, CCR7-selected cells formed the naive CD8 fraction, which excluded terminally differentiated effector memory CD45RA+ cells. The assay was immunoSEQ multiplex PCR, and TCRdb's table has in-frame clones only and misses some. Of 2 million to 2.5 million clones listed, more than 85% are singletons. Specimen: naive CD8+ T cells from PBMCs. The origin of the receptors is a man between 18 and 35 years old in good health. Some clones in this sample may be carry-over from other donors' samples.

The rearrangement uses TRBV6-5 and TRBJ1-1; maybe TRBD1 (6 bases). This CDR3 spans 16 amino acids. The germline V gene encodes CDR1 MNHEY and CDR2 SVGAGI. V lost 0 bases, J lost 1 base, and 12 bases lay in between. For the CDR3, the DNA is TGTGCCAGCAGTTACTCGGCAGGGGTGTCGAACACTGAAGCTTTCTTT. This gives the protein CASSYSAGVSNTEAFF.

The table lists this clone with a count of one. This chain joins TRBV27 and TRBJ1-5, with no clear D. CDR3 length: 13 amino acids. With 4 bases removed from V and 4 bases from J, the gap between germline ends came to 8 bases. The germline V gene has CDR1 MNHEY and CDR2 SMNVEV (reference sequence). The DNA of the CDR3 is TGTGCCAGCAGTTACGGGGTAAATCAGCCCCAGCATTTT. It codes for CASSYGVNQPQHF.

V and J are TRBV6-4 and TRBJ1-2, with D possibly being TRBD1 (5 bases). This CDR3 has 15 residues. Germline CDR1 and CDR2: MRHNA and SNTAGT. The V and J ends lost 0 bases and 8 bases respectively, with 16 bases between them. The CDR3 protein is CASSDSIGTSMGYTF. Here the CDR3 DNA reads TGTGCCAGCAGTGACTCGATAGGGACCTCTATGGGCTACACCTTC.

This chain links TRBV6-6 with TRBJ1-2; D unresolved. Trimming removed 2 bases from V and 8 bases from J, with 12 bases in between. CDR3 length equals 13 residues. CDR1 and CDR2 (germline): MNHNY, SVGAGI (reference sequence). The CDR3 region has the DNA TGTGCCAGCAGTTACGTGGCCGCCGGGGGCTACACCTTC. Translation gives CASSYVAAGGYTF.

The CDR3 loop is CASSEIGNDSFEQYF. CDR3 bases: TGTGCCAGCAGTGAAATCGGCAACGATAGTTTCGAGCAGTACTTC. J is TRBJ2-7 and V is TRBV6-1; no reliable D call. Germline values: CDR1 MNHNS, CDR2 SASEGT. V shed 2 bases and J shed 6 bases, with 17 bases lying between them. This CDR3 is 15 amino acids long.

The chain uses TRBV28 and TRBJ2-7; 7 bases are a match to TRBD1. The CDR3 spans 13 residues. The germline CDR1 and CDR2 sequences are MDHEN and SYDVKM. V lost 6 bases, J lost 1 base, and 3 bases stayed unmatched. CDR3 amino acids: CASRQDRSYEQYF. The DNA of the CDR3 is TGTGCCAGCAGGCAGGACAGGTCCTACGAGCAGTACTTC.

In regard to this clone: This sample also contains other DNA sequences that code for the same CDR3. The chain links TRBV27 to TRBJ1-5, with a tentative D call TRBD1 (5 bases). Germline V gene data show CDR1 as MNHEY and CDR2 as SMNVEV (reference sequence). This CDR3 has 15 residues. Trimming shortened V by 3 bases and J by 3 bases, and 12 bases separated the two germline ends. The DNA of the CDR3 is TGTGCCAGCAGTTTTTCTCAGGGTGCCAATCAGCCCCAGCATTTT. It codes for CASSFSQGANQPQHF.

The CDR3, as DNA: TGTGCCAGCAGCATCCCTCGGACTAGCGGGATGAGCTCCTACGAGCAGTACTTC. It translates to CASSIPRTSGMSSYEQYF. V usage is TRBV7-2 and J usage is TRBJ2-7, with 12 bases matching TRBD2. The CDR3 has 18 amino acids. Germline V gene lookup returns CDR1 SGHTA and CDR2 FQGNSA. The V segment lost 5 bases and the J segment 0 bases; nucleotides outside the gene matches: 11.

This clone was seen only once. The chain's CDR3 is CASSELALTIYEQYF. The CDR3 DNA follows: TGTGCCAGCAGTGAATTGGCTCTGACTATCTACGAGCAGTACTTC. The rearrangement links TRBV6-1 to TRBJ2-7; D may be TRBD2 (5 bases). CDR1 is MNHNS and CDR2 is SASEGT in the germline V gene. CDR3 length equals 15 residues. The V and J ends lost 2 bases and 3 bases respectively, with 14 bases between them.

The V call is TRBV7-9, the J call TRBJ1-4; D perhaps matches TRBD1 (5 bases). Trimming stripped 6 bases from V and 5 bases from J, with 16 bases between. The CDR3 length is 15 residues. The V gene's germline CDR1 is SEHNR and CDR2 FQNEAQ (reference sequence). The CDR3 loop reads CASSPPPQGNEKLFF. Here the CDR3 DNA reads TGTGCCAGCAGTCCTCCCCCCCAGGGAAATGAAAAACTGTTTTTT. Variable domain in full (rest from reference TRBV7-9 and TRBJ1-4): DTGVSQNPRHKITKRGQNVTFRCDPISEHNRLYWYRQTLGQGPEFLTYFQNEAQLEKSRLLSDRFSAERPKGSFSTLEIQRTEQGDSAMYLCASSPPPQGNEKLFFGSGTQLSVL.

This CDR3 is CASSQRPNTDTQYF. In nucleotides, the CDR3 is TGTGCCAGCAGCCAACGCCCCAACACAGATACGCAGTATTTT. V usage is TRBV14 and J usage is TRBJ2-3, with D uncertain. Germline CDR1 and CDR2: SGHDN and FVKESK. V gave up 2 bases and J gave up 2 bases, with 8 bases separating them. The length of the CDR3 is 14 residues.

J is TRBJ2-1 and V is TRBV27; 8 positions match TRBD2. Unmatched junction bases numbered 16, after V lost 6 bases and J lost 12 bases. From germline, CDR1 is MNHEY and CDR2 SMNVEV (reference sequence). CDR3 length: 15 residues. The CDR3: CASSSTSGSGSRQFF. The CDR3 nucleotides are TGTGCCAGCAGCAGTACTAGCGGAAGTGGGAGCAGGCAGTTCTTC.

The chain joins TRBV11-2 to TRBJ2-7; possibly TRBD1 or TRBD2 for D (6 bases each). V was clipped by 5 bases and J by 0 bases, with 14 bases between them. The CDR3 has 15 residues. The germline V gene encodes CDR1 SGHAT and CDR2 FQNNGV. Here the CDR3 DNA reads TGTGCCAGCAGCCCTCACAGGGAGGACTCCTACGAGCAGTACTTC. Translation gives CASSPHREDSYEQYF.

The chain uses TRBV9 and TRBJ1-2; D unclear. Germline V gene sequence: CDR1 SGDLS, CDR2 YYNGEE. The germline V and J ends were trimmed by 4 bases and 4 bases, with 11 bases remaining between them. This CDR3 comprises 13 residues. The DNA of the CDR3 is TGTGCCAGCAGCACCAACGACGGCTATGGCTACACCTTC. Translated, it gives CASSTNDGYGYTF.

The rearrangement uses TRBV11-2 and TRBJ1-1; a possible D gene is TRBD1 (5 bases). The CDR3 length is 15 residues. The germline CDR1 and CDR2 sequences are SGHAT and FQNNGV. The V end lost 0 bases, the J end lost 1 base, and 9 bases lay between the germline ends. CDR3 residues: CASSLEPTENTEAFF. The DNA of the CDR3 is TGTGCCAGCAGCTTAGAGCCGACAGAGAACACTGAAGCTTTCTTT.

CDR3 sequence: CASSYGTSGSSEQFF. The CDR3 DNA reads as TGTGCCAGCAGTTACGGGACTAGCGGGAGTTCTGAGCAGTTCTTC. The V call is TRBV28, the J call TRBJ2-1; 14 positions match TRBD2. V dropped 4 bases and J dropped 9; count of bases not matched to a gene: 5. The CDR3 runs to 15 residues. The germline gives CDR1 MDHEN, CDR2 SYDVKM.